This T cell receptor (beta chain) appears in the sequencing data of a study of blood T cell repertoires in COVID-19 (TCRdb year 2020). Study-wide context: Collaborator samples came from the United States, Italy and Spain and covered acute and convalescent phases of COVID-19. The material from the prospective study consisted of cDNA or gDNA derived from T cells, B-cell-depleted T cells, or PBMCs. Subjects who had been exposed to COVID-19, were actively infected with it, or had recovered from it provided the deeply sampled blood TCRbeta repertoires that made up the dataset. The repertoires were made available in a free public database intended to serve as a resource for research on the immune response to SARS-CoV-2. Samples were obtained from the ongoing ImmuneRACE study (first 160 participants) and from over a thousand subjects provided by 6 global collaborators. The sample metadata nearly always contained a de-identified subject ID, COVID-19 status, age in years and sex. Where HLA class I and class II types were available, the types were taken from metadata supplied by the sample provider, not from assay-based typing. What the study reported, not specific to this receptor: The quantity of clinical and demographic metadata differed by source and by participant and was supplied without curation.

TCRbeta CDR3 regions were amplified from genomic DNA using the immunoSEQ Assay, a bias-controlled multiplex PCR. As for how the authors treated the data: The number of nucleated cells in each sample was estimated from the amplification of reference gene primers within the assay. Sequence reads were collapsed and filtered to measure the absolute abundance of every unique TCRbeta CDR3 rearrangement. For each sample, productive Simpson clonality was calculated as the square root of Simpson's diversity index over productive rearrangements. Here the immuneACCESS table is served through TCRdb, limited to in-frame sequences with V and J called. Missing clones are a known gap in these copies; in checked studies unresolved V genes cover under half, and the rest lacks a known reason. Clone size and the V and J calls come from that table; the DNA yielded D and trimming. The sample table shows just under 100,000 clones, and 70% to 90% are seen once. Jointly, the top ten make up over 10% of the sample.

Taken from cysteine to phenylalanine, the CDR3 has 15 residues. The CDR3 DNA has 45 bases and is translated from base 1. CDR1 LNHDA and CDR2 SQIVND were looked up in the germline V gene (reference sequence). Trimming at the junction amounts to 3 bases on V and 5 bases on J, and the germline ends lie 14 bases apart. Collaborating institutions collected whole blood in K2EDTA tubes following their own protocols. For TCRbeta analysis, collaborators shipped samples in one of three forms: frozen whole blood, isolated PBMCs, or DNA extracted from either of those sample types. On this clone itself: There is no known antigen for this receptor. Within one base of it there is no much larger clone, and no base qualities were kept.

In this chain, TRBV19 is recombined with TRBJ2-1; the D segment could be TRBD1, given 5 matching bases. This TCR was recovered from an older woman in a cohort sampled during active or convalescent COVID-19. The sample was peripheral blood. The DNA reads as follows: TGTGCCAGTAGTATCCCCCTTACAGGTAACAATGAGCAGTTCTTC. This translates into CASSIPLTGNNEQFF.